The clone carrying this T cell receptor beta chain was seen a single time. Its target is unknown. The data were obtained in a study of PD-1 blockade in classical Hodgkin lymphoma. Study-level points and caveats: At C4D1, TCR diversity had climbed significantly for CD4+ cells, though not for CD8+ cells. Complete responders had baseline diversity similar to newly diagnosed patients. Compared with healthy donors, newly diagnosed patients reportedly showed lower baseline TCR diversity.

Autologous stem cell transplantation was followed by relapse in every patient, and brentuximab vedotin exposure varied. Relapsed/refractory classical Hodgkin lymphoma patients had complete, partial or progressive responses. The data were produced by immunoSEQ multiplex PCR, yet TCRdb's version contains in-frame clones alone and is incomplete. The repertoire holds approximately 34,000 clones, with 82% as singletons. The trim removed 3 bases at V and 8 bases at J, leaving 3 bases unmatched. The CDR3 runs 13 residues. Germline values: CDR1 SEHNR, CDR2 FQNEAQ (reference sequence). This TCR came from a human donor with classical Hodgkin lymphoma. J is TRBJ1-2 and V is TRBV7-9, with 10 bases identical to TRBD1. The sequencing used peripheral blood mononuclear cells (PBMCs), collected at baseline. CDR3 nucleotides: TGTGCCAGCAGCTTGGGACAGGGGATAGGCTACACCTTC. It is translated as CASSLGQGIGYTF.